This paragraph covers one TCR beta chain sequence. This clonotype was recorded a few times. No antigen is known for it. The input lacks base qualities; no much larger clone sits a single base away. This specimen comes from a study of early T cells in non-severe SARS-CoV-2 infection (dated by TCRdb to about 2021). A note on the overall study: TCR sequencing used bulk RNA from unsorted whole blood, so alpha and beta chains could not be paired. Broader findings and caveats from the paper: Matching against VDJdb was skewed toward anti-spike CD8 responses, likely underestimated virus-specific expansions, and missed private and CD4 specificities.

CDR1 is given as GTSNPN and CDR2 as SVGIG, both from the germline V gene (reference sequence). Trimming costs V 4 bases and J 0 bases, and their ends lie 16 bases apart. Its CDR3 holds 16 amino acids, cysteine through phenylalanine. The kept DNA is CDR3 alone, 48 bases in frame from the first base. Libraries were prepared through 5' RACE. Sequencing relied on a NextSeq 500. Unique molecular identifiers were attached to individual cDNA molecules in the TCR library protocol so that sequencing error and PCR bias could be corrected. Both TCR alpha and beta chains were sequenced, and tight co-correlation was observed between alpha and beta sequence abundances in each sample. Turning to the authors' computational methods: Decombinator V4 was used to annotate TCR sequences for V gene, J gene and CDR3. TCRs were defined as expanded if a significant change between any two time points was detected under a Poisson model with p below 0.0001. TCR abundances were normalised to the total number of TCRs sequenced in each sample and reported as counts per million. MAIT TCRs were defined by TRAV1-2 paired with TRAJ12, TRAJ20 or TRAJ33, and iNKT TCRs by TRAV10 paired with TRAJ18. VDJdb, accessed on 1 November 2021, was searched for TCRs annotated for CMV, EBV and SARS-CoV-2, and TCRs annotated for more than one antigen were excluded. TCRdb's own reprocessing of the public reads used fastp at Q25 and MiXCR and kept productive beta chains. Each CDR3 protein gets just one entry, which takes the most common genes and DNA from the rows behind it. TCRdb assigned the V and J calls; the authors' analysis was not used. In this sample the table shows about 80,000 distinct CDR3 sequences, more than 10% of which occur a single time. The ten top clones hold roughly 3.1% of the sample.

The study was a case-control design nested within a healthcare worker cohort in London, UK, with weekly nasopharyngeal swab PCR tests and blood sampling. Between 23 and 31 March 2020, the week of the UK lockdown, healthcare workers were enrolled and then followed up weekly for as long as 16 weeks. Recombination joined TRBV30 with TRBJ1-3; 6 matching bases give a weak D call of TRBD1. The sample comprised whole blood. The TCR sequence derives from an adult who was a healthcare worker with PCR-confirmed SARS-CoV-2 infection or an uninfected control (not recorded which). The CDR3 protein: CAWNPRQVFSGNTIYF. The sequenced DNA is TGTGCCTGGAATCCCCGACAGGTTTTCTCTGGAAACACCATATATTTT.